This TCR beta chain comes out of a study of PD-L1 blockade in urothelial cancer. Background on the study: Before enrollment, 0 to 3 chemotherapy regimens had been given to patients. Analysis of blood occurred 3 weeks (second dose) and 6 weeks after treatment start. When blood samples were assessed, the median T cell count was some 140,000.

Looked up from germline, CDR1 is LNHDA and CDR2 is SQIVND (reference sequence). V was trimmed by 6 bases and J by 9 bases, leaving 15 bases between them. The length of the CDR3 is 14 residues. Produced via immunoSEQ multiplex PCR; TCRdb's table is partial and in-frame only. The sample holds approximately 100,000 clones; over 75% are singletons and the top ten take about 2.3%. This chain uses TRBV19 with TRBJ1-6; a weak D match, TRBD1 (6 bases). This material consisted of PBMCs, taken around atezolizumab (anti-PD-L1) treatment. This TCR was recovered from a man aged 50 to 60 with urothelial cancer. The chain's CDR3 is CASSWGRGTSPLHF. Written as DNA, the CDR3 is TGTGCCAGTAGCTGGGGCAGGGGAACTTCACCCCTCCACTTT. Variable domain in full (rest from reference TRBV19 and TRBJ1-6): DGGITQSPKYLFRKEGQNVTLSCEQNLNHDAMYWYRQDPGQGLRLIYYSQIVNDFQKGDIAEGYSVSREKKESFPLTVTSAQKNPTAFYLCASSWGRGTSPLHFGNGTRLTVT.